This TCR beta chain was sequenced during a study of blood T cell repertoires in COVID-19. Overall study context: From the United States, Italy and Spain came samples of acute and convalescent COVID-19. T cells, B-cell-depleted T cells, or PBMCs provided the cDNA or gDNA that served as material.

Germline V gene data show CDR1 as GTSNPN and CDR2 as SVGIG (reference sequence). The CDR3 totals 13 residues. V dropped 1 base and J dropped 3 bases, with 10 bases sitting between them. As handled by the study authors: Estimation of nucleated cell counts relied on the amplification of reference gene primers. Sequencing was performed with immunoSEQ multiplex PCR; in TCRdb, only in-frame clones are kept and a portion is missing. D and trimming were read from the DNA, whereas the V and J calls and clone size are those reported in that table. The data show 190,000 or so clones, with roughly four fifths seen just once and 6% to 8% held by the top ten.

The clonotype comes from a human donor with acute or convalescent COVID-19. The donor label of this sample is uncertain. The sequenced material came from peripheral blood. The chain links TRBV30 to TRBJ2-7; no definite D call. DNA for the CDR3: TGTGCCTGGAGTGCATTCGGCGGCTACGAGCAGTACTTC. It encodes CAWSAFGGYEQYF.